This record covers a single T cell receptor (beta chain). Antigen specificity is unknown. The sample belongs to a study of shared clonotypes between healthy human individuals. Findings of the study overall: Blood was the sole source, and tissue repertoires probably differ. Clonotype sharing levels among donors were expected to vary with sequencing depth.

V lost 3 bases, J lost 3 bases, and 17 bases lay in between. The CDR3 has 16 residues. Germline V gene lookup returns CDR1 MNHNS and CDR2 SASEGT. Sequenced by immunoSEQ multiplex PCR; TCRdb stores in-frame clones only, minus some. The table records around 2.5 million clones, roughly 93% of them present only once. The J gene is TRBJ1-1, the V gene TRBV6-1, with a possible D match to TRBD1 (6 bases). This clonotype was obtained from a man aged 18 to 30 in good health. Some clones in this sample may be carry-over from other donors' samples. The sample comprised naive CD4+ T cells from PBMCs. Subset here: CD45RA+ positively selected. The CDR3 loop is CASSEITLGGDTEAFF. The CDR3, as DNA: TGTGCCAGCAGTGAGATAACATTGGGGGGCGACACTGAAGCTTTCTTT.